One and the same sample provided the 13 T cell receptor beta chains below, sequenced in a study of identical twins' blood T cells. Via MiXCR, TCRdb re-called the 5' RACE reads, giving one row per CDR3 protein. The table includes 300,000 to 450,000 distinct CDR3 sequences, around 30% detected once. The sequencing sample was made of PBMCs. The receptors were gathered from a woman aged 18 to 50 in good health.

V and J are TRBV20-1 and TRBJ2-3; 9 bases line up with TRBD2. Germline V gene lookup returns CDR1 DFQATT and CDR2 SNEGSKA (reference sequence). CDR3 length equals 13 residues. J gave up 5 bases and V 7 bases, and 7 bases lay outside the gene matches. CDR3 sequence reads: CSELAGGLDTQYF. DNA of the CDR3: TGCAGTGAACTAGCGGGTGGTTTAGATACGCAGTATTTT.

As to this clonotype: One junction end disagrees with the germline gene, perhaps due to a read error. The genes are TRBV3-1 and TRBJ2-7, with 7 bases identical to TRBD1. The CDR3 length is 16 residues. Germline V gives CDR1 LGHDT, CDR2 YNNKEL (reference sequence). CDR3 sequence (DNA): TGTGCCAGCAGCCAAGACCCTACAGGGGTAGGATACGGGCAGTACTTC. It translates to CASSQDPTGVGYGQYF.

The chain has TRBV7-9 and TRBJ2-5; D possibly corresponds to TRBD2 (5 bases). Trimming shortened V by 1 base and J by 5 bases, and 11 bases separated the two germline ends. The CDR3 consists of 14 residues. Germline lookup yields CDR1 SEHNR and CDR2 FQNEAQ (reference sequence). CDR3 protein: CASSLVTGLETQYF. The DNA for the CDR3 is TGTGCCAGCAGCTTAGTGACGGGGTTGGAGACCCAGTACTTC. Variable domain in full (rest from reference TRBV7-9 and TRBJ2-5): DTGVSQNPRHKITKRGQNVTFRCDPISEHNRLYWYRQTLGQGPEFLTYFQNEAQLEKSRLLSDRFSAERPKGSFSTLEIQRTEQGDSAMYLCASSLVTGLETQYFGPGTRLLVL.

There are a few counts of this clonotype. The genes are TRBV20-1 and TRBJ1-1, with 7 nucleotides matching TRBD1. The ends lost 3 bases at V and 1 base at J; junction bases unmatched: 5. Looked up from germline, CDR1 is DFQATT and CDR2 is SNEGSKA (reference sequence). The length of the CDR3 is 14 residues. CDR3 coding DNA: TGCAGTGCTAGCCGCGGACAGGCGAACACTGAAGCTTTCTTT. This codes for CSASRGQANTEAFF.

This chain links TRBV7-2 with TRBJ1-5; no clear D gene. CDR1 is SGHTA, CDR2 FQGNSA, per germline. The CDR3 spans 15 residues. Trimming cost V 1 base and J 3 bases, with 10 bases left between them. Here the CDR3 reads CASSLGALPNQPQHF. The DNA for the CDR3 is TGTGCCAGCAGCTTAGGTGCCCTACCCAATCAGCCCCAGCATTTT.

This clonotype has more than one count but fewer than ten. The DNA for the CDR3 is TGTGCCAGCAGTTACTACGGGACTAGCGGAACTAGCACAGATACGCAGTATTTT. The encoded protein is CASSYYGTSGTSTDTQYF. This chain joins TRBV6-6 and TRBJ2-3; 11 nucleotides agree with TRBD2. CDR3 length: 18 amino acids. With 1 base clipped from V and 0 bases from J, the junction kept 6 bases outside the gene matches. From germline, CDR1 is MNHNY and CDR2 SVGAGI (reference sequence).

This clonotype has at least ten counts. The chain combines TRBV6-5 with TRBJ2-3; possible D gene TRBD2, 5 bases. The germline CDR1 and CDR2 sequences are MNHEY and SVGAGI. With 6 bases removed from V and 2 bases from J, the gap between germline ends came to 6 bases. The CDR3 sequence is 12 residues long. The CDR3 here is CASRADTDTQYF. CDR3 DNA: TGTGCCAGCAGAGCGGACACAGATACGCAGTATTTT.

The chain links TRBV6-5 to TRBJ2-3; 9 bases are shared with TRBD2. The J segment lost 2 bases and the V segment lost 4 bases, leaving 7 bases of the junction unmatched. This CDR3 is 16 amino acids long. In germline, CDR1 is MNHEY, CDR2 SVGAGI. This CDR3 reads CASSFLAGFYTDTQYF. The CDR3, as DNA: TGTGCCAGCAGTTTTCTAGCGGGATTTTACACAGATACGCAGTATTTT.

This clonotype has more than one count but fewer than ten. The junction departs from the called germline gene at one end, perhaps through a read error. This rearrangement joins TRBV29-1 to TRBJ1-2; no definite D call. This CDR3 spans 13 amino acids. CDR1 SQVTM and CDR2 ANQGSEA come from the germline V gene. CDR3 region: CGVRDSTNDGYTF. DNA of the CDR3: TGCGGCGTTCGAGATTCGACTAACGATGGCTACACCTTC. Full variable domain (rest looked up from reference TRBV29-1 and TRBJ1-2): SAVISQKPSRDICQRGTSLTIQCQVDSQVTMMFWYRQQPGQSLTLIATANQGSEATYESGFVIDKFPISRPNLTFSTLTVSNMSPEDSSIYLCGVRDSTNDGYTFGSGTRLTVV.

J is TRBJ2-1 and V is TRBV11-2; 7 nucleotides line up with TRBD1. CDR3 length: 13 residues. V gave up 4 bases and J gave up 6 bases; unmatched junction bases: 3. Looked up from germline, CDR1 is SGHAT and CDR2 is FQNNGV. Here the CDR3 DNA reads TGTGCCAGCAGCTGGGACAGAGGCAATGAGCAGTTCTTC. Its translation is CASSWDRGNEQFF.

This clonotype occurred a few times. J is TRBJ1-2 and V is TRBV20-1; D not resolved. V was trimmed by 0 bases and J by 4 bases, leaving 9 bases between them. There are 13 residues in the CDR3. Germline V gives CDR1 DFQATT, CDR2 SNEGSKA (reference sequence). Here the CDR3 DNA reads TGCAGTGCTAGAGATTTACAGTTCTATGGCTACACCTTC. It specifies CSARDLQFYGYTF.

V is TRBV20-1 and J is TRBJ1-6, with D maybe TRBD1 (5 bases). The germline gives CDR1 DFQATT, CDR2 SNEGSKA (reference sequence). The CDR3 is made up of 14 amino acids. Between the trimmed V and J ends, which lost 7 bases and 0 bases, there was a span of 10 bases. CDR3 protein: CSVRQSSYNSPLHF. The CDR3 nucleotides read TGCAGTGTGAGACAGAGCTCCTATAATTCACCCCTCCACTTT.

The chain carries TRBV9 and TRBJ2-3, with 15 bases that match TRBD2. This CDR3 is built from 17 residues. Germline V gene sequence: CDR1 SGDLS, CDR2 YYNGEE. J was trimmed by 5 bases and V by 3 bases; bases with no gene match: 7. Written as DNA, the CDR3 is TGTGCCAGCAGCGACGGACTAGCGGGAGGGATGGTAGATACGCAGTATTTT. It encodes CASSDGLAGGMVDTQYF.